The 13 T cell receptor beta chains in this list originate from one sample, sequenced in a study of T cells in women clearing cervical HPV infection. Sequencing used immunoSEQ multiplex PCR; TCRdb keeps in-frame clones, though not all of them. Its table lists about 18,000 clones. The specimen was blood buffy coat. Receptors were obtained from a woman aged 18 to 75 with a cervical HPV16 infection that either progressed to CIN3+ or cleared (not recorded which).

Note on this clone: One end of the junction varies from germline; a read error may be responsible. The CDR3 goes on 3 residues after the read ends, and that part is filled in from the germline J gene. The V and J genes are TRBV7-7 and TRBJ1-5, with TRBD1 matching 7 bases. The V gene's germline CDR1 is SSHAT and CDR2 FNYEAQ (reference sequence). The CDR3 spans 15 residues. The CDR3 protein is CASSSDRSSNQPQHF. The part of the CDR3 DNA that was read is TGTGCTAGCAGTTCGGACAGGTCGAGCAATCAGCCC.

As for this clone: The read gets to within 3 residues of the CDR3 end, and the germline J gene fills in the rest. J is TRBJ1-2 and V is TRBV28, with 12 nucleotides matching TRBD1. The CDR3 spans 15 residues. The ends lost 3 bases at V and 7 bases at J; junction bases unmatched: 6. The germline gives CDR1 MDHEN, CDR2 SYDVKM. The chain's CDR3 is CASSLGTGGEGGYTF. The CDR3 bases that were read are TGTGCCAGCAGTTTGGGGACAGGGGGCGAGGGTGGC.

This clone is deemed medium-sized (0.01 to 0.1%) by its frequency. An end of the junction does not agree with germline; a read error may underlie this. The sequenced CDR3 bases are TGCGCCAGCAGCCCAGGGCTCCCGGAAGGC. Residues: CASSPGLPEG. The full CDR3 reads CASSPGLPEGYTF. V usage is TRBV4-2 and J usage is TRBJ1-2; maybe TRBD1 (5 bases). The CDR3 end is not reached by the read, which stops 3 residues before it; the germline J gene fills it in. From germline, CDR1 is LGHNA and CDR2 YNFKEQ. The CDR3 sequence is 13 residues long.

On this clone itself: The sequenced fragment ends 3 residues before the CDR3 boundary, so the rest is inferred from the germline J gene. This rearrangement joins TRBV11-2 to TRBJ1-1; D gene uncertain. V dropped 5 bases and J dropped 1 base, with 8 bases sitting between them. The germline V gene has CDR1 SGHAT and CDR2 FQNNGV. The CDR3 totals 13 residues. CDR3 DNA (partial): TGTGCCAGCAGCATCTCAGGGAACACTGAA. Translation gives CASSISGNTE. The whole CDR3 sequence is CASSISGNTEAFF.

Concerning this clone: The read halts 3 residues ahead of the CDR3 end, with the missing end drawn from the germline J gene. V and J are TRBV7-2 and TRBJ1-2; weak D call: TRBD1 (6 bases). The CDR3 runs to 14 residues. Germline V gene sequence: CDR1 SGHTA, CDR2 FQGNSA. Incomplete CDR3 DNA: TGTGCCAGCAGCGTCCAGGGGACCAGCTACGAC. This translates into CASSVQGTSYD. The whole CDR3 sequence reads CASSVQGTSYDYTF.

Worth noting for this clone: The CDR3 extends 3 residues past the end of the read, so its final part is completed from the germline J gene. The chain has TRBV19 and TRBJ1-1; D might be TRBD1 (6 bases). CDR3 length equals 13 residues. Trimming pared 8 bases from V and 3 bases from J, leaving 13 bases between. Germline V gives CDR1 LNHDA, CDR2 SQIVND (reference sequence). The DNA read from the CDR3 is TGTGCCAGTTCCCAGGGGCCGCACACTGAA. It encodes CASSQGPHTE. The whole CDR3 is CASSQGPHTEAFF. The full variable domain, completed using reference TRBV19 and TRBJ1-1, is DGGITQSPKYLFRKEGQNVTLSCEQNLNHDAMYWYRQDPGQGLRLIYYSQIVNDFQKGDIAEGYSVSREKKESFPLTVTSAQKNPTAFYLCASSQGPHTEAFFGQGTRLTVV.

With respect to this clone: The read finishes 3 residues shy of the CDR3 end, and the germline J gene is used to complete it. This chain connects TRBV5-1 to TRBJ2-1; 15 bases align to TRBD2. The CDR3 length is 17 residues. The germline V gene encodes CDR1 SGHRS and CDR2 YFSETQ. V lost 0 bases, J lost 8 bases, and 6 bases stayed unmatched. The CDR3 here is CASSLGTSGRAIDEQFF. CDR3 DNA, as far as it was read: TGCGCCAGCAGCTTGGGGACTAGCGGGAGGGCCATAGATGAG.

A word on this clone: The read ends 3 residues early relative to the CDR3; the germline J gene fills the gap. The rearrangement uses TRBV28 and TRBJ1-1; D uncertain. V dropped 9 bases and J dropped 0 bases, with 5 bases sitting between them. Germline lookup yields CDR1 MDHEN and CDR2 SYDVKM. The CDR3 consists of 11 residues. The CDR3 sequence: CASAVNTEAFF. CDR3 DNA, as far as it was read: TGTGCCAGTGCGGTGAACACTGAA. Together with reference TRBV28 and TRBJ1-1, the CDR3 gives the full variable domain: DVKVTQSSRYLVKRTGEKVFLECVQDMDHENMFWYRQDPGLGLRLIYFSYDVKMKEKGDIPEGYSVSREKKERFSLILESASTNQTSMYLCASAVNTEAFFGQGTRLTVV.

With respect to this clone: Sequencing ends 3 residues short of the CDR3 end; the germline J gene provides the rest. The gene calls are TRBV2 and TRBJ1-2; 8 nucleotides agree with TRBD1. Germline trimming cut 5 bases from V and 4 bases from J; bases unmatched to any gene: 6. The CDR3 is 14 amino acids. Germline CDR1 and CDR2: SNHLY and FYNNEI. The sequenced part of the CDR3 DNA is TGTGCCAGCAGTTTCGGACAGGGTCGCTATGGC. Translation: CASSFGQGRYG. The whole CDR3 sequence is CASSFGQGRYGYTF.

Regarding this clone: Sequencing ends 3 residues short of the CDR3 end; the germline J gene provides the rest. This chain uses TRBV30 with TRBJ1-5; D is perhaps TRBD1 (6 bases). Trimming took off 2 bases at V and 4 bases at J, with 21 bases between the two ends. Germline V gene data show CDR1 as GTSNPN and CDR2 as SVGIG (reference sequence). The length of the CDR3 is 17 residues. The CDR3 spells CAWSKPRGGAGNQPQHF. CDR3 bases read: TGTGCCTGGAGTAAACCCCGAGGGGGGGCTGGAAATCAGCCC. The full variable domain, in which reference TRBV30 and TRBJ1-5 provide the parts outside the CDR3, is SQTIHQWPATLVQPVGSPLSLECTVEGTSNPNLYWYRQAAGRGLQLLFYSVGIGQISSEVPQNLSASRPQDRQFILSSKKLLLSDSGFYLCAWSKPRGGAGNQPQHFGDGTRLSIL.

Concerning this clone itself: The read comes to an end 3 residues before the CDR3 does, leaving the germline J gene to fill in the end. This chain uses TRBV7-2 with TRBJ1-2, with D hard to call. The CDR3 runs 15 residues. The germline V gene encodes CDR1 SGHTA and CDR2 FQGNSA. This CDR3 is CASSLGGGKGESYTF. CDR3 bases read: TGTGCCAGCAGCTTAGGTGGCGGGAAGGGTGAGAGC.

A word on this clone: Coverage ceases 3 residues before the CDR3 finishes, and the germline J gene fills in the end. This chain connects TRBV12-3 or TRBV12-4 to TRBJ1-4; possibly TRBD1 for D (5 bases). The ends were cut back, 6 bases at V and 6 bases at J, with 14 bases in the middle. This CDR3 contains 14 residues. The part of the CDR3 DNA that was read is TGTGCCAGCAGCCTTTACGAACAGGATGAAAAA. It encodes CASSLYEQDEK. The CDR3 in full is CASSLYEQDEKLFF.

Remarks on this clone: The read comes to an end 3 residues before the CDR3 does, leaving the germline J gene to fill in the end. This rearrangement joins TRBV7-6 to TRBJ2-2; D is undetermined. Trimming took off 1 base at V and 5 bases at J, with 5 bases between the two ends. This CDR3 spans 13 amino acids. Germline loops: CDR1 SGHVS, CDR2 FNYEAQ. CDR3 bases read: TGTGCCAGCAGCTTAGTAGAGACCGGGGAG. Encoded protein: CASSLVETGE. The whole CDR3 protein is CASSLVETGELFF.